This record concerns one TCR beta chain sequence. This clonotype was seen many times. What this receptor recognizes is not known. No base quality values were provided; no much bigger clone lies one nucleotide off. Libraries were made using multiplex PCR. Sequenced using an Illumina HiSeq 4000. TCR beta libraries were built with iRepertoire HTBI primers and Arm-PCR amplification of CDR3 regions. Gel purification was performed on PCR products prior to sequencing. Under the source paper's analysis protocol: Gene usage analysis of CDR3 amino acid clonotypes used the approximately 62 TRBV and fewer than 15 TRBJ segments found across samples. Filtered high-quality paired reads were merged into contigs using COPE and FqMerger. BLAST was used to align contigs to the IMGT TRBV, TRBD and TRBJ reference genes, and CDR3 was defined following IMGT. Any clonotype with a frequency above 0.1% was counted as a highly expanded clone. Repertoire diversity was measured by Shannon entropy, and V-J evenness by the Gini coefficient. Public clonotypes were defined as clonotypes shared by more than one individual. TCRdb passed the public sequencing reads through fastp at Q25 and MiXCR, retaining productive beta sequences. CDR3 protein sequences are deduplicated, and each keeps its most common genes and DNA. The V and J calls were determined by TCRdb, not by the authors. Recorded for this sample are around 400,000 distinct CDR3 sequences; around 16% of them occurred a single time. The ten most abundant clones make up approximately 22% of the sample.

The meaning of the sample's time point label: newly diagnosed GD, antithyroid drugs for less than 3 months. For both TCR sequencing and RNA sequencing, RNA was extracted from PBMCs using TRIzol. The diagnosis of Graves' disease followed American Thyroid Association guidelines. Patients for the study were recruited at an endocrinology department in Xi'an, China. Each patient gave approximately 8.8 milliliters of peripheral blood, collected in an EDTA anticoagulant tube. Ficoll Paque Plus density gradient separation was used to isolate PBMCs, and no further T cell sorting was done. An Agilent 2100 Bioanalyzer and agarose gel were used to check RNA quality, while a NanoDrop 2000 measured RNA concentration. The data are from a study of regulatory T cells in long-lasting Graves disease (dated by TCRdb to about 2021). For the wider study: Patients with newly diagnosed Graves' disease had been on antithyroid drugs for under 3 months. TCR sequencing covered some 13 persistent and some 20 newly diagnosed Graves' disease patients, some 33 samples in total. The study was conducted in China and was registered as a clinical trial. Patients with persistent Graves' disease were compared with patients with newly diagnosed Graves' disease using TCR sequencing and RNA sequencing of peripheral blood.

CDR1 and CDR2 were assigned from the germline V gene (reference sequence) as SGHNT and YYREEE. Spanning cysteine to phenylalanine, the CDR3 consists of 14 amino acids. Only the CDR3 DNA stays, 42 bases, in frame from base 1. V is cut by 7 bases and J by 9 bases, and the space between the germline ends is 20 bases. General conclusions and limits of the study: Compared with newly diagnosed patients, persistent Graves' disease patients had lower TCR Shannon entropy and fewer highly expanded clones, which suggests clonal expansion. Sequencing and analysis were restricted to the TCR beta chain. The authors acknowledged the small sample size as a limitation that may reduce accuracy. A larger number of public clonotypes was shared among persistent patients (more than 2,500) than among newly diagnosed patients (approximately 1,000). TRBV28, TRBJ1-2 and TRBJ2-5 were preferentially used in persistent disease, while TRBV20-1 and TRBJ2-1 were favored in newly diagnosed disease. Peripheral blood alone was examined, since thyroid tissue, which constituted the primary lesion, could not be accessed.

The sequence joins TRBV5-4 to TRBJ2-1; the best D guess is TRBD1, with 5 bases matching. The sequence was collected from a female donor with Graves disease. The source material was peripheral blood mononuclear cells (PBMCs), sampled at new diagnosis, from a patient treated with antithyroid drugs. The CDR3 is CASFRGGTVGEQFF. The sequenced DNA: TGTGCCAGCTTTAGGGGCGGTACGGTGGGTGAGCAGTTCTTC.